Shown below are 27 T cell receptor beta chains from a single sample sequenced in a study of T cell responses to AZD1222 COVID-19 vaccine. Generated by immunoSEQ multiplex PCR, the TCRdb table keeps only in-frame clones and is missing some. The sample includes about 200,000 clones, approximately 90% of them seen just once. The material was peripheral blood, obtained 28 days after the second dose of the MenACWY control vaccine. The receptors here all came from an adult who received the MenACWY meningococcal vaccine as a control.

The genes are TRBV7-9 and TRBJ2-2; TRBD1 might be the D (6 bases). In germline, CDR1 is SEHNR, CDR2 FQNEAQ (reference sequence). The CDR3 extends over 17 amino acids. V was pared by 3 bases and J by 2 bases, with 16 bases between. Here the CDR3 reads CASSFSLGHPNTGELFF. CDR3 in DNA: TGTGCCAGCAGCTTTTCTCTGGGACACCCTAACACCGGGGAGCTGTTTTTT.

V and J are TRBV3-1 (or the pseudogene TRBV3-2) and TRBJ1-1; D unresolved. The CDR3 runs to 14 residues. Per the germline V gene, CDR1 is LGHDT and CDR2 is YNNKEL (reference sequence). The V end lost 2 bases, the J end lost 8 bases, and 15 bases lay between the germline ends. CDR3 loop: CASSQLIGHAEAFF. The CDR3 bases are TGTGCCAGCAGCCAACTTATCGGCCACGCCGAAGCTTTCTTT.

The genes are TRBV19 and TRBJ1-5; no definite D call. The CDR3 totals 16 residues. Trimming took off 1 base at V and 0 bases at J, with 10 bases between the two ends. The germline CDR1 and CDR2 sequences are LNHDA and SQIVND (reference sequence). The CDR3: CASSIGWALSNQPQHF. DNA of the CDR3: TGTGCCAGTAGTATAGGATGGGCGCTTAGCAATCAGCCCCAGCATTTT.

This sequence joins TRBV19 and TRBJ1-2; TRBD1 aligns across 7 bases. Germline V gene lookup returns CDR1 LNHDA and CDR2 SQIVND (reference sequence). V shed 6 bases, J shed 4 bases, and the junction held 8 bases outside the gene matches. This CDR3 has 14 amino acids. CDR3 sequence reads: CASRQRGLGYGYTF. The DNA of the CDR3 is TGTGCCAGTAGACAAAGGGGGCTAGGCTATGGCTACACCTTC.

J is TRBJ2-1 and V is TRBV30, with D tentatively TRBD2 (6 bases). Trimming removed 6 bases at V and 9 bases at J, with 12 bases between. This CDR3 contains 11 residues. CDR1 is GTSNPN and CDR2 is SVGIG in the germline V gene (reference sequence). This chain's CDR3 is CACLALVEQFF. In DNA form, the CDR3 reads TGTGCCTGCCTAGCGTTAGTTGAGCAGTTCTTC.

The chain employs TRBV5-1 and TRBJ1-1; D is unresolved. From germline, CDR1 is SGHRS and CDR2 YFSETQ. Trimming removed 4 bases at V and 2 bases at J, with 18 bases between. The CDR3 extends over 16 amino acids. CDR3 sequence: CASSRVPRTPNTEAFF. CDR3 nucleotides: TGCGCCAGCAGCCGGGTACCCCGGACCCCAAACACTGAAGCTTTCTTT.

This clone has only a few counts. This chain uses TRBV3-1 (or the pseudogene TRBV3-2) with TRBJ2-7; TRBD1 matches at 12 bases. The V gene's germline CDR1 is LGHDT and CDR2 YNNKEL (reference sequence). The CDR3 sequence is 14 residues long. V lost 6 bases and J lost 5; bases outside the gene matches: 5. This CDR3 is CASRPGTGGNEQYF. The CDR3 coding sequence is TGTGCCAGCAGACCCGGGACAGGGGGCAACGAGCAGTACTTC.

The chain is built from TRBV18 and TRBJ1-4, with D hard to call. Trimming removed 6 bases at V and 8 bases at J, with 13 bases between. CDR1 is KGHSH and CDR2 is LQKENI in the germline V gene. The CDR3 runs 13 residues. The DNA for the CDR3 is TGTGCCAGCTCGCGTGCGGCGAGAGAAAAACTGTTTTTT. Translating it yields CASSRAAREKLFF.

V gene TRBV9 combines with J gene TRBJ2-2; tentatively, D is TRBD2 (5 bases). This CDR3 is built from 14 residues. Trimming removed 0 bases at V and 7 bases at J, with 10 bases between. Germline CDR1 is SGDLS and CDR2 is YYNGEE. Written as DNA, the CDR3 is TGTGCCAGCAGCGTAGTCAGTGACTACGGGGAGCTGTTTTTT. Protein sequence: CASSVVSDYGELFF.

This rearrangement joins TRBV7-6 to TRBJ1-1; weak D call: TRBD1 (5 bases). V lost 1 base and J 0 bases, leaving 12 bases between the germline ends. Germline values: CDR1 SGHVS, CDR2 FNYEAQ. The CDR3 contains 16 residues. In nucleotides, the CDR3 is TGTGCCAGCAGCTTAGGTGGACTGGGGGTGAACACTGAAGCTTTCTTT. Amino acids: CASSLGGLGVNTEAFF.

The chain combines TRBV7-3 with TRBJ2-6; TRBD2 might be the D (5 bases). The CDR3 consists of 15 residues. Looked up from germline, CDR1 is SGHTA and CDR2 is FQGTGA. V was cut by 4 bases and J by 0 bases, with 7 bases left in between. CDR3 nucleotides: TGTGCCAGCAGCTCGAGGGCCTCTGGGGCCAACGTCCTGACTTTC. Translating it yields CASSSRASGANVLTF.

V gene TRBV3-1 (or the pseudogene TRBV3-2) combines with J gene TRBJ2-1; maybe TRBD2 (6 bases). CDR1 is LGHDT, CDR2 YNNKEL, per germline (reference sequence). The CDR3 contains 13 residues. V was cut by 6 bases and J by 4 bases, with 10 bases left in between. The DNA of the CDR3 is TGTGCCAGCAGGCTTGCGGGGTACAATGAGCAGTTCTTC. This encodes CASRLAGYNEQFF.

This clone was seen just once. The genes are TRBV11-3 and TRBJ2-1; 11 positions agree with TRBD2. The CDR3 spans 18 residues. Per the germline V gene, CDR1 is SGHNT and CDR2 is YENEEA. V was pared by 3 bases and J by 7 bases, with 14 bases of the junction left unmatched. CDR3 amino acids: CASSFSGLAGRGGNEQFF. CDR3 DNA: TGTGCCAGCAGCTTCTCAGGACTAGCGGGTAGGGGTGGAAATGAGCAGTTCTTC. The whole variable domain, filled in from reference TRBV11-3 and TRBJ2-1, reads EAGVVQSPRYKIIEKKQPVAFWCNPISGHNTLYWYLQNLGQGPELLIRYENEEAVDDSQLPKDRFSAERLKGVDSTLKIQPAELGDSAVYLCASSFSGLAGRGGNEQFFGPGTRLTVL.

The rearrangement joins TRBV27 to TRBJ2-7, with D possibly matching TRBD2 (5 bases). Looked up from germline, CDR1 is MNHEY and CDR2 is SMNVEV (reference sequence). This CDR3 has 14 residues. Deletions cut 0 bases from V and 5 bases from J, with 11 bases between. The CDR3: CASSLSPGVDEQYF. The CDR3 DNA sequence: TGTGCCAGCAGTTTATCCCCCGGGGTCGACGAGCAGTACTTC.

The rearrangement joins TRBV5-1 to TRBJ2-7; D call uncertain. Trimming cost V 0 bases and J 0 bases, with 10 bases left between them. Germline CDR1 reads SGHRS; CDR2 reads YFSETQ. CDR3 length: 15 amino acids. The CDR3 DNA reads TGCGCCAGCAGCTTGGCCAAGGACGCCTCCTACGAGCAGTACTTC. Protein: CASSLAKDASYEQYF.

The chain employs TRBV19 and TRBJ1-2; D perhaps matches TRBD1 (6 bases). The CDR3 is 16 amino acids. V dropped 5 bases and J dropped 5 bases, with 21 bases sitting between them. CDR1 and CDR2 (germline): LNHDA, SQIVND (reference sequence). This CDR3 reads CASSVRRVQGGYGYTF. CDR3 coding DNA: TGTGCCAGTAGTGTTAGGCGGGTACAGGGAGGGTATGGCTACACCTTC.

The chain links TRBV6-2 or TRBV6-3 to TRBJ1-2, with D tentatively TRBD1 (6 bases). The CDR3 spans 13 residues. Germline V CDR1 and CDR2: MNHEY, SVGEGT. The ends were cut back, 6 bases at V and 8 bases at J, with 16 bases in the middle. CDR3: CASSRPGTKGYTF. In DNA form, the CDR3 reads TGTGCCAGCAGCCGCCCCGGGACAAAAGGCTACACCTTC.

This rearrangement joins TRBV11-2 to TRBJ1-1, with TRBD1 matching 12 bases. After removal of 1 base from V and 8 bases from J, the junction contained 5 bases not matched to a gene. The CDR3 length is 15 residues. The V gene's germline CDR1 is SGHAT and CDR2 FQNNGV. This CDR3 is CASSLGDRGPREAFF. The CDR3 coding sequence is TGTGCCAGCAGCTTAGGGGACAGGGGGCCCCGAGAAGCTTTCTTT.

The rearrangement links TRBV7-2 to TRBJ2-5; perhaps TRBD1 as D (6 bases). This CDR3 comprises 16 residues. The ends were cut back, 5 bases at V and 0 bases at J, with 16 bases in the middle. CDR1 and CDR2 from the germline V gene are SGHTA and FQGNSA. The chain's CDR3 is CASSTGHTLYQETQYF. The DNA of the CDR3 is TGTGCCAGCAGCACGGGACACACACTGTACCAAGAGACCCAGTACTTC.

The rearrangement uses TRBV4-2 and TRBJ1-2; unclear D gene. The germline V and J ends were trimmed by 0 bases and 1 base, with 9 bases remaining between them. The CDR3 loop spans 15 amino acids. Germline CDR1 and CDR2: LGHNA and YNFKEQ. CDR3 DNA sequence: TGTGCCAGCAGCCAAGAAAGGGTTTATAACTATGGCTACACCTTC. Its protein product is CASSQERVYNYGYTF.

The V call is TRBV6-5, the J call TRBJ2-3; 9 nucleotides align to TRBD2. Germline CDR1 and CDR2: MNHEY and SVGAGI. The ends lost 2 bases at V and 3 bases at J; junction bases unmatched: 3. The CDR3 is 15 amino acids. DNA for the CDR3: TGTGCCAGCAGTTACGAGGCGGGAGGGACAGATACGCAGTATTTT. Its translation is CASSYEAGGTDTQYF.

The CDR3 coding sequence is TGTGCCAGCAGCTTAGTGCAGCGGGAGACCGGGGAGCTGTTTTTT. Protein product: CASSLVQRETGELFF. The chain links TRBV7-2 to TRBJ2-2; 8 positions agree with TRBD2. Unmatched junction bases numbered 3, after V lost 1 base and J lost 5 bases. Germline CDR1 reads SGHTA; CDR2 reads FQGNSA. CDR3 length: 15 amino acids.

With respect to this clone: Additional DNA sequences in this sample encode the identical CDR3. The V gene is TRBV4-2, the J gene TRBJ2-2; unclear D gene. The CDR3 contains 14 residues. V was clipped by 0 bases and J by 6 bases, with 8 bases between them. From germline, CDR1 is LGHNA and CDR2 YNFKEQ. The CDR3 sequence is CASSQDRGPGELFF. The CDR3 DNA follows: TGTGCCAGCAGCCAAGATCGCGGTCCCGGGGAGCTGTTTTTT.

This clone was detected a few times. Other DNA sequences in this specimen translate into the identical CDR3. This chain links TRBV6-5 with TRBJ1-4, with TRBD1 matching over 9 bases. V was pared by 4 bases and J by 8 bases, with 5 bases of the junction left unmatched. CDR3 size: 14 residues. Germline V gene lookup returns CDR1 MNHEY and CDR2 SVGAGI. In DNA form, the CDR3 reads TGTGCCAGCAGTTTCACAGGGGGCCGGGAAAAACTGTTTTTT. Protein product: CASSFTGGREKLFF.

V and J are TRBV19 and TRBJ2-1, with TRBD2 identical over 11 bases. This CDR3 contains 17 residues. V shed 5 bases, J shed 1 base, and the junction held 7 bases outside the gene matches. The germline gives CDR1 LNHDA, CDR2 SQIVND (reference sequence). CDR3 nucleotide sequence: TGTGCCAGTAGTCGAAATAGCGGGAGGGCATCCTACAATGAGCAGTTCTTC. Its translation is CASSRNSGRASYNEQFF.

V and J are TRBV10-2 and TRBJ1-5; unclear D gene. The CDR3 is 15 amino acids. Germline V CDR1 and CDR2: WSHSY, SAAADI. Trimming removed 3 bases from V and 0 bases from J, with 9 bases in between. In DNA, the CDR3 is TGCGCCAGCAGTGATTGGGGATCTAGCAATCAGCCCCAGCATTTT. This encodes CASSDWGSSNQPQHF.

The V call is TRBV6-5, the J call TRBJ2-1; D remains ambiguous. The CDR3 sequence is 13 residues long. From germline, CDR1 is MNHEY and CDR2 SVGAGI. The CDR3 DNA follows: TGTGCTACGGGCCTGTCTTCCTACAATGAGCAGTTCTTC. Its protein is CATGLSSYNEQFF.